This T cell receptor (beta chain) originates from a study of early T cells in non-severe SARS-CoV-2 infection. Study in general: Whole-blood bulk RNA, unsorted, was sequenced, and chains were unpaired.

Researchers tagged individual cDNA molecules with unique molecular identifiers. TCRdb called the 5' RACE reads again in MiXCR, with one record for every CDR3 protein. This table has 65,000 to 95,000 distinct CDR3 sequences, over 9% appearing once. General observations from the study: Reliance on VDJdb matching favored anti-spike CD8 responses; private and CD4 specificities were missed.

In the case of this clonotype: Its target is not known.

The CDR3 has 16 residues. The germline gives CDR1 MDHEN, CDR2 SYDVKM. The germline V and J ends were trimmed by 6 bases and 5 bases, with 22 bases remaining between them. Sequencing was done on a sample of whole blood. The chain combines TRBV28 with TRBJ1-1; tentatively, D is TRBD1 (6 bases). The origin of this receptor is an adult who was a healthcare worker with PCR-confirmed SARS-CoV-2 infection or an uninfected control (not recorded which). CDR3 in amino acids: CASRTYGGGARTEAFF. The CDR3 coding sequence is TGTGCCAGCAGGACATATGGCGGGGGGGCGCGGACTGAAGCTTTCTTT.